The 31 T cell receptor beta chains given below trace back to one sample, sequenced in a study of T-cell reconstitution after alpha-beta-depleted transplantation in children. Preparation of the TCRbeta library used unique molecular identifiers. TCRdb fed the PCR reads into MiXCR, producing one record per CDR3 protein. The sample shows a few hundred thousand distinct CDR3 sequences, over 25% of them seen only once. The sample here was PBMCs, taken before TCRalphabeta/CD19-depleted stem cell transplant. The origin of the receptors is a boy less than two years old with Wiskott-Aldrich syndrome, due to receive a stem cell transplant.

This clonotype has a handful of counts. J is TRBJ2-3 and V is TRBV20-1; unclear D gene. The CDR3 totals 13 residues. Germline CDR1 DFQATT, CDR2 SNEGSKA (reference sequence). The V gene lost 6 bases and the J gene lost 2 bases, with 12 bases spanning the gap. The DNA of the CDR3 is TGCAGTGCGACGGCGCGGAACACAGATACGCAGTATTTT. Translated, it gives CSATARNTDTQYF.

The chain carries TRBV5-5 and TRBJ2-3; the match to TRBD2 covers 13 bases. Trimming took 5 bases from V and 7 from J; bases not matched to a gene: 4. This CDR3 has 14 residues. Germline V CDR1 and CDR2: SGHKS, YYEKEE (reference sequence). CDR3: CASRELAGGNTQYF. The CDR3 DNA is TGTGCCAGCAGAGAACTAGCGGGGGGGAATACGCAGTATTTT.

CDR3 sequence (DNA): TGTGCCAGCAGTACCCCAGGGGGATTAACAGATACGCAGTATTTT. Protein: CASSTPGGLTDTQYF. The chain links TRBV28 to TRBJ2-3, with 7 positions matching TRBD1. V was pared by 5 bases and J by 3 bases, with 8 bases of the junction left unmatched. Germline V gene lookup returns CDR1 MDHEN and CDR2 SYDVKM. The CDR3 has 15 residues.

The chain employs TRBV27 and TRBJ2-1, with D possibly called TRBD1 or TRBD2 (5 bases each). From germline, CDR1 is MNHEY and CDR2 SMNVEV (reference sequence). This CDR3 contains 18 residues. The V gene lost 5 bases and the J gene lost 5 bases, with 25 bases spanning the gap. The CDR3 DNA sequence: TGTGCCAGCAGTCCACGATTGGGGACCGTAAAAGATAACAATGAGCAGTTCTTC. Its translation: CASSPRLGTVKDNNEQFF.

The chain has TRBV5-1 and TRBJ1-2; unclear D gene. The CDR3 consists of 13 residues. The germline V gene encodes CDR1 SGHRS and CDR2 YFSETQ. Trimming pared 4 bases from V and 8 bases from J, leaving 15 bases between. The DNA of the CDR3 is TGCGCCAGCAGCCCATTTAGGGCGGGGGGCTACACCTTC. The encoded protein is CASSPFRAGGYTF.

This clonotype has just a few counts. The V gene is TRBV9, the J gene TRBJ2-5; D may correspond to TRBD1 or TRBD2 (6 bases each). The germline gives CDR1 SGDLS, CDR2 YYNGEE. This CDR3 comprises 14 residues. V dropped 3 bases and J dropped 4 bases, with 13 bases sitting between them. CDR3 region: CASSARGDLETQYF. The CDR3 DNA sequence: TGTGCCAGCAGCGCAAGGGGGGACCTAGAGACCCAGTACTTC.

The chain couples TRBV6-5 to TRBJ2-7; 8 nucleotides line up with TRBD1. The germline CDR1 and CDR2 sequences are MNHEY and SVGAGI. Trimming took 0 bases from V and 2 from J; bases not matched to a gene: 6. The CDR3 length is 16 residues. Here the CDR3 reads CASSYSRQGPTYEQYF. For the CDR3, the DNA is TGTGCCAGCAGTTACTCTCGACAGGGGCCCACCTACGAGCAGTACTTC.

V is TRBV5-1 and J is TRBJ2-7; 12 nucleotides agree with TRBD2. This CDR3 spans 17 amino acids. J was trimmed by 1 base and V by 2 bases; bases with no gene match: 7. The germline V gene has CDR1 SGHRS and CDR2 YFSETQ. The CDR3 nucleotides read TGCGCCAGCAGCTTCGGACCGACTAGCGGGAGTTCCTACGAGCAGTACTTC. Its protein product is CASSFGPTSGSSYEQYF.

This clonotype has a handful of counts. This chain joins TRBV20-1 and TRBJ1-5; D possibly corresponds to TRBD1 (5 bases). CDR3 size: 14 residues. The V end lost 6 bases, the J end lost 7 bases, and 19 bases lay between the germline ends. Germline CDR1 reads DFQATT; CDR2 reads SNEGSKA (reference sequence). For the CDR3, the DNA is TGCAGTGCCCCAGGCCCAGGGTGGGGGCAGCCCCAGCATTTT. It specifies CSAPGPGWGQPQHF.

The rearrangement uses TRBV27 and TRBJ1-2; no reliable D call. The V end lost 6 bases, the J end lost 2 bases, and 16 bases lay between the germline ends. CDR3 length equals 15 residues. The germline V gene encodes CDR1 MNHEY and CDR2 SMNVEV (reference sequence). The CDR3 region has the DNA TGTGCCAGCAGGACACCCCGGGGAACCAACTATGGCTACACCTTC. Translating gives CASRTPRGTNYGYTF.

CDR3 amino acids: CASSPGQVNYGYTF. Written as DNA, the CDR3 is TGTGCCAGCAGCCCGGGACAGGTCAACTATGGCTACACCTTC. The chain carries TRBV3-1 and TRBJ1-2; 8 nucleotides line up with TRBD1. The CDR3 consists of 14 residues. Germline V CDR1 and CDR2: LGHDT, YNNKEL (reference sequence). J gave up 2 bases and V 4 bases, and 3 bases lay outside the gene matches.

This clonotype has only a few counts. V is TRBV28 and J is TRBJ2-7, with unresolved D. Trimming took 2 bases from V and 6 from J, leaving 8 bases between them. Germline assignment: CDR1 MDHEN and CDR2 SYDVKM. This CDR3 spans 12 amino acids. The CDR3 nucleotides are TGTGCCAGCAGTTTACCGCAGTCCGAGCAGTACTTC. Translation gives CASSLPQSEQYF.

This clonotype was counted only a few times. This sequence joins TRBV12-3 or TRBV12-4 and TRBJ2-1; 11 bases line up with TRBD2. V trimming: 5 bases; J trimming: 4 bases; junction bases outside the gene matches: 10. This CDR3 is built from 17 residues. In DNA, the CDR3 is TGTGCCAGCAGTCCCCGGCTAGCGGGAGGACGGTACAATGAGCAGTTCTTC. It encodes CASSPRLAGGRYNEQFF.

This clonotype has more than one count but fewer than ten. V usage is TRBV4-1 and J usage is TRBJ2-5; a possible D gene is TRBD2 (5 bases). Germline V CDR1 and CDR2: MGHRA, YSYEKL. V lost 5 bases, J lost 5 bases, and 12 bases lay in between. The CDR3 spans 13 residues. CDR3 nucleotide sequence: TGCGCCAGCAGCTACGGAGGTTGGGAGACCCAGTACTTC. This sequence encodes CASSYGGWETQYF.

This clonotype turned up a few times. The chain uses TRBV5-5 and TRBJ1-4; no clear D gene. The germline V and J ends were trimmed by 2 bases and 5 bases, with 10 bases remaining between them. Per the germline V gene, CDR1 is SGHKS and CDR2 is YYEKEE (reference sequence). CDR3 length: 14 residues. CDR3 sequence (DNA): TGTGCCAGCAGCTTCGCCGGATTGAATGAAAAACTGTTTTTT. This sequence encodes CASSFAGLNEKLFF.

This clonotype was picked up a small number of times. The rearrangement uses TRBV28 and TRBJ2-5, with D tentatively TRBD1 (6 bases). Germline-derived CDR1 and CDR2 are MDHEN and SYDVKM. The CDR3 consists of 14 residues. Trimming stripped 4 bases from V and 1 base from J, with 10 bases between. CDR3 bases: TGTGCCAGCAGTTCCAGGGGAGTCCAAGAGACCCAGTACTTC. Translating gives CASSSRGVQETQYF.

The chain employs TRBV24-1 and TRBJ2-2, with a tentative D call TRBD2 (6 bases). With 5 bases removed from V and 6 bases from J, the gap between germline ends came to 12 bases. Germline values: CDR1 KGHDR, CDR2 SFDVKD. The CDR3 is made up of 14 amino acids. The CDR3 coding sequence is TGTGCCACCAGTGCCCTTGGAGGGGCCGGGGAGCTGTTTTTT. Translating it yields CATSALGGAGELFF.

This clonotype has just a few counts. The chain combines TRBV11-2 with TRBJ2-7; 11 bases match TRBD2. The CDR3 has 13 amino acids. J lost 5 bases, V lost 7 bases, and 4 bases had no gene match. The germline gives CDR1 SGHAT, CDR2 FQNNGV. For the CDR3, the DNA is TGTGCCAGCAAGATAGCGGGAGGGAACGAGCAGTACTTC. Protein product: CASKIAGGNEQYF. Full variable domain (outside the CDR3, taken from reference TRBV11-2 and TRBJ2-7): EAGVAQSPRYKIIEKRQSVAFWCNPISGHATLYWYQQILGQGPKLLIQFQNNGVVDDSQLPKDRFSAERLKGVDSTLKIQPAKLEDSAVYLCASKIAGGNEQYFGPGTRLTVT.

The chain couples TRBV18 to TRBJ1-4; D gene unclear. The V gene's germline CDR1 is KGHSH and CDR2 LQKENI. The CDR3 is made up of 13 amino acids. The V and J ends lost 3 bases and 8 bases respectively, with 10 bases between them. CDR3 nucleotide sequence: TGTGCCAGCTCACCGATCCAGGCGGAAAAACTGTTTTTT. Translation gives CASSPIQAEKLFF. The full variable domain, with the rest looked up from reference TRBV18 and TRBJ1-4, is NAGVMQNPRHLVRRRGQEARLRCSPMKGHSHVYWYRQLPEEGLKFMVYLQKENIIDESGMPKERFSAEFPKEGPSILRIQQVVRGDSAAYFCASSPIQAEKLFFGSGTQLSVL.

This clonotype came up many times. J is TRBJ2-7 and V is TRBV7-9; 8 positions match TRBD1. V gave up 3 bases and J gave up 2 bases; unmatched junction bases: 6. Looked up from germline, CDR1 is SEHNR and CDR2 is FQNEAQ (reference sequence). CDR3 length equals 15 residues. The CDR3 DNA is TGTGCCAGCAGCTTCAGAACAGGGGGAACCTACGAGCAGTACTTC. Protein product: CASSFRTGGTYEQYF.

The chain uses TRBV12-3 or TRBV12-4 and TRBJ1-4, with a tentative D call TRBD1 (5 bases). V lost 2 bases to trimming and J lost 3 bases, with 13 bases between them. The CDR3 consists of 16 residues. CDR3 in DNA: TGTGCCAGCAGTTTATTTATAGGGGCGCCTAATGAAAAACTGTTTTTT. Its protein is CASSLFIGAPNEKLFF.

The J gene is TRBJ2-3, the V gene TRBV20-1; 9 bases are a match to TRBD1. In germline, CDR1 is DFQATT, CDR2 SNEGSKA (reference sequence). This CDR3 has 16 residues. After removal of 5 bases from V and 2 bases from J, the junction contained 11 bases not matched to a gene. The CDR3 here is CSAYTTGTGNTDTQYF. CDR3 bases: TGCAGTGCTTATACAACCGGGACAGGGAACACAGATACGCAGTATTTT.

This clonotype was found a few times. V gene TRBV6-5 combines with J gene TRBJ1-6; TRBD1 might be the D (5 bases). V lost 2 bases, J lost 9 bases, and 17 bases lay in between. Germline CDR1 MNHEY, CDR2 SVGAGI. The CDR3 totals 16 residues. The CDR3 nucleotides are TGTGCCAGCAGTTACAACAGGCAGCCCTCAATTTCACCCCTCCACTTT. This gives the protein CASSYNRQPSISPLHF.

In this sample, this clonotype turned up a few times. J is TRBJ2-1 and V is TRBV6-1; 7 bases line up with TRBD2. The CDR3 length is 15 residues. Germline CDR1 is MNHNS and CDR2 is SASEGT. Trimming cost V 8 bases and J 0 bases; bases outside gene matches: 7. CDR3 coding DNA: TGTGCCAGCCGTGTGGGCGGGAGCTCCTACAATGAGCAGTTCTTC. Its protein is CASRVGGSSYNEQFF.

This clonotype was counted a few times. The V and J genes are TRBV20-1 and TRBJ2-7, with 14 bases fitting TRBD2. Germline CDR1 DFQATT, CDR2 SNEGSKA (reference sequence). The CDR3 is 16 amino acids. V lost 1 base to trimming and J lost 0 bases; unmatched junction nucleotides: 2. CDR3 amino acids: CSARGGTSGSSYEQYF. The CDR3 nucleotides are TGCAGTGCTAGAGGGGGGACTAGCGGGAGCTCCTACGAGCAGTACTTC.

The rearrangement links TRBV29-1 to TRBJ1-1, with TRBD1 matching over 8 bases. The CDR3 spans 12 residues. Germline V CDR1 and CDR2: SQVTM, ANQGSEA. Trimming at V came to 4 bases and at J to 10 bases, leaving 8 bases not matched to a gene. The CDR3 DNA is TGCAGCGTTGCTGGACAGGGTGTCGCAGCTTTCTTT. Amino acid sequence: CSVAGQGVAAFF.

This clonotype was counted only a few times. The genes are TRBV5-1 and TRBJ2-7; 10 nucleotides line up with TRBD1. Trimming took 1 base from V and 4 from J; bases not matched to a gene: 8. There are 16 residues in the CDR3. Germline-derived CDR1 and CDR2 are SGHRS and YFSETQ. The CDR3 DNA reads TGCGCCAGCAGCTTGAGGAATCCGGGACAGGGGTACGAGCAGTACTTC. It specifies CASSLRNPGQGYEQYF.

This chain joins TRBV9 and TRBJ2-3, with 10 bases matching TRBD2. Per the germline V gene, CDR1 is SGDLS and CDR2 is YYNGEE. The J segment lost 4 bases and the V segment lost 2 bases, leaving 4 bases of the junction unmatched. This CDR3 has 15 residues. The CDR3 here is CASSVSGRVSDTQYF. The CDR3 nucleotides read TGTGCCAGCAGCGTCAGCGGGAGGGTATCAGATACGCAGTATTTT.

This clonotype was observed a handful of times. This CDR3 is CASSPRTSGGIGEQFF. CDR3 coding DNA: TGTGCCAGCAGTCCCCGGACTAGCGGGGGCATAGGTGAGCAGTTCTTC. V is TRBV6-4 and J is TRBJ2-1; 13 nucleotides match TRBD2. Germline V CDR1 and CDR2: MRHNA, SNTAGT. After removal of 5 bases from V and 9 bases from J, the junction contained 10 bases not matched to a gene. The CDR3 loop spans 16 amino acids.

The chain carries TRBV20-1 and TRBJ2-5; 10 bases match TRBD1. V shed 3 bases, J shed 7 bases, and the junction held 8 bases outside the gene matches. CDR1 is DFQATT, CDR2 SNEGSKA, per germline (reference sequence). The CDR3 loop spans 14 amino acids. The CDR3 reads CSARSGTGVGTQYF. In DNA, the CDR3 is TGCAGTGCTAGGTCCGGGACAGGGGTAGGGACCCAGTACTTC.

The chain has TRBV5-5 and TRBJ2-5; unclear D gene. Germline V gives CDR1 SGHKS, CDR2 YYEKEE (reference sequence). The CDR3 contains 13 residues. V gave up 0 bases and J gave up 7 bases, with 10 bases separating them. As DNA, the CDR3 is TGTGCCAGCAGCTTGGGGGCCGAAGGGACCCAGTACTTC. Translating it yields CASSLGAEGTQYF.